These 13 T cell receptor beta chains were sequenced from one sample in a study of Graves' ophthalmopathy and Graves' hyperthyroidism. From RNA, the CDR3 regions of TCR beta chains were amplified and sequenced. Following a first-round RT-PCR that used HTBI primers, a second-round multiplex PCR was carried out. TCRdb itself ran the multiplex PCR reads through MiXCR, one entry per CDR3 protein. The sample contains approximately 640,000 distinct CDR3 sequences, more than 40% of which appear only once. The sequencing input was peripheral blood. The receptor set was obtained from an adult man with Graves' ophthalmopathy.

This chain's CDR3 is CASARGAKETQYF. The CDR3 DNA reads TGCGCCAGCGCGCGGGGGGCCAAAGAGACCCAGTACTTC. The chain couples TRBV10-2 to TRBJ2-5; TRBD2 agrees at 8 bases. Germline assignment: CDR1 WSHSY and CDR2 SAAADI. Germline trimming cut 8 bases from V and 3 bases from J; bases unmatched to any gene: 5. The CDR3 extends over 13 amino acids.

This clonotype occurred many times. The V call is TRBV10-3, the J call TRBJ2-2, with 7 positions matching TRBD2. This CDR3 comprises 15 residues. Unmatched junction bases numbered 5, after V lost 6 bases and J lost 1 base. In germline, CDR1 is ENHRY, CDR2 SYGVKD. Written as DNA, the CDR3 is TGTGCCATCAGGGGAGGGACGGAGAACACCGGGGAGCTGTTTTTT. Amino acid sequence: CAIRGGTENTGELFF.

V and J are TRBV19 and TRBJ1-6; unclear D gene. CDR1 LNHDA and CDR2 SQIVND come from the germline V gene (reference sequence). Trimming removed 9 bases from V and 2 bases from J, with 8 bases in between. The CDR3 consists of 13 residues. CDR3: CASAPPYNSPLHF. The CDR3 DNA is TGTGCCAGCGCTCCCCCCTATAATTCACCCCTCCACTTT.

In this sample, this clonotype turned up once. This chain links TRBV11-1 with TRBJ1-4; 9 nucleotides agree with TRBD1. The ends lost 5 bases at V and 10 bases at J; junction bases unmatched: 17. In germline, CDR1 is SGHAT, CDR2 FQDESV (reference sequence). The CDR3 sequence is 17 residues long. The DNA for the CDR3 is TGTGCCAGCAGCCCCCGCCCTGGGACAGGGAGCTCTGGAAAACTGTTTTTT. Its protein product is CASSPRPGTGSSGKLFF.

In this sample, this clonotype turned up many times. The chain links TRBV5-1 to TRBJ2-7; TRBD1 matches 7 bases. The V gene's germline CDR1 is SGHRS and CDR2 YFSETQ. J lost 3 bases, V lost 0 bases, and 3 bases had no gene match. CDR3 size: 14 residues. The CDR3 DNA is TGCGCCAGCAGCTTGGGGGACAGATACTACGAGCAGTACTTC. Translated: CASSLGDRYYEQYF.

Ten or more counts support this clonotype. CDR3 coding DNA: TGTGCCAGCAGCCACCGTGGCTCCCACCCCATTCGAAAGTACTTC. It translates to CASSHRGSHPIRKYF. The chain is built from TRBV11-1 and TRBJ2-7; D is ambiguous. Trimming removed 5 bases at V and 11 bases at J, with 25 bases between. CDR1 is SGHAT, CDR2 FQDESV, per germline (reference sequence). The CDR3 spans 15 residues.

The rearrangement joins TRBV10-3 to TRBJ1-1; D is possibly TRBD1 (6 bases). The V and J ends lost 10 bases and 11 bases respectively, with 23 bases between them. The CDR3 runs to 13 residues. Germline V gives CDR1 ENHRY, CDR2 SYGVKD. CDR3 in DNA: TGTGCCACCAGCACCGAACTACAGGGAACGGCTTTCTTT. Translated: CATSTELQGTAFF.

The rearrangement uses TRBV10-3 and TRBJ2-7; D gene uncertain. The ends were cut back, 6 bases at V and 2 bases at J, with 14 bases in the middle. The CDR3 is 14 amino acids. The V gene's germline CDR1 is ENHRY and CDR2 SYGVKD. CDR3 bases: TGTGCCATCAGGCGGCTAGGAGAACCCTACGAGCAGTACTTC. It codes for CAIRRLGEPYEQYF.

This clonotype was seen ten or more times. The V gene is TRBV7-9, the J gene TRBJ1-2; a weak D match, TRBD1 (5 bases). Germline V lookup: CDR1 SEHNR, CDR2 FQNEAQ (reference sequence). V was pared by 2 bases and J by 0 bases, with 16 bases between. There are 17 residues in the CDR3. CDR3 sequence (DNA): TGTGCCAGCAGCTTACCTCTCCTACGGGGGGCTAACTATGGCTACACCTTC. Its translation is CASSLPLLRGANYGYTF. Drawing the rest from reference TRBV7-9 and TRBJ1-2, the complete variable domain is DTGVSQNPRHKITKRGQNVTFRCDPISEHNRLYWYRQTLGQGPEFLTYFQNEAQLEKSRLLSDRFSAERPKGSFSTLEIQRTEQGDSAMYLCASSLPLLRGANYGYTFGSGTRLTVV.

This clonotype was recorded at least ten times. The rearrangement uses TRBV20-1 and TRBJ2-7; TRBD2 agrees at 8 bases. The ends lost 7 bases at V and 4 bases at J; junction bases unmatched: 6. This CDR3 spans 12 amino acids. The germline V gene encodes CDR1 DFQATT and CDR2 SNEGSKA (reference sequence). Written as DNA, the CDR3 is TGCAGTGTCAGGACTAGCTCATACGAGCAGTACTTC. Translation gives CSVRTSSYEQYF.

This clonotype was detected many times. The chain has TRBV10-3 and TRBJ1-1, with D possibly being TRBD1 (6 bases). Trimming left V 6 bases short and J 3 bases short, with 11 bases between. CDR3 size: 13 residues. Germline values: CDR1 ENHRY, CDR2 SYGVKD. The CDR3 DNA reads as TGTGCCATCAGACCACAGGGAGACACTGAAGCTTTCTTT. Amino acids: CAIRPQGDTEAFF.

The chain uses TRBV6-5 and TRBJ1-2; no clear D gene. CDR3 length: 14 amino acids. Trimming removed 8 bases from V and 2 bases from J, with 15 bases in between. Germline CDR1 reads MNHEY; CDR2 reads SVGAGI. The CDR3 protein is CASRDADFNYGYTF. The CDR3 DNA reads TGTGCCAGCCGAGACGCAGATTTCAACTATGGCTACACCTTC.

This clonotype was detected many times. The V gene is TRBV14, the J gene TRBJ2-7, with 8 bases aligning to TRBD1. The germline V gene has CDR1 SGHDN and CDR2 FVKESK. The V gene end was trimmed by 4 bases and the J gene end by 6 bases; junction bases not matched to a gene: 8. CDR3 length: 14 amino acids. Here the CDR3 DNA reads TGTGCCAGCAGCCCCCGGACAGGGACGAGCGAGCAGTACTTC. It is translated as CASSPRTGTSEQYF.